A selection of T cell receptor beta chains follows, all from one sample in a study of shared clonotypes between healthy human individuals. TCRdb's copy holds only in-frame clones and misses some; the assay was immunoSEQ multiplex PCR. The sample comprises about 2.1 million clones, around 95% of which are singletons, and about 1.7% rests with the top ten. The sequenced sample consisted of naive CD8+ T cells from PBMCs. These receptors were obtained from a man between 18 and 29 years old in good health. Some clones in this sample may be carry-over from other donors' samples. The CDR3 runs from the conserved cysteine through the conserved F or W. A D gene is named only where the DNA matches it firmly.

v_gene	d_gene	len	j_gene	CDR3aa	CDR3nt
TRBV7-3	.	12	TRBJ2-1	CAPQGPYNEQFF	TGTGCCCCCCAGGGGCCTTACAATGAGCAGTTCTTC
TRBV28	.	14	TRBJ2-1	CASKVPHSSYEQFF	TGTGCCAGCAAGGTACCCCACAGTTCCTATGAGCAGTTCTTC
TRBV5-4	TRBD2	15	TRBJ2-1	CASSLTGGPLDEQFF	TGTGCCAGCAGCTTGACGGGAGGGCCTTTAGATGAGCAGTTCTTC
TRBV28	.	13	TRBJ2-7	CASTAGVMGEQYF	TGTGCCAGCACGGCGGGCGTGATGGGAGAGCAGTACTTC
TRBV11-2	.	16	TRBJ2-3	CASSLGWQFGTDTQYF	TGTGCCAGCAGCTTAGGCTGGCAGTTCGGCACAGATACGCAGTATTTT
TRBV10-1	.	17	TRBJ1-5	CASKWHSVTYSNQPQHF	TGCGCCAGCAAGTGGCACAGCGTTACATATAGCAATCAGCCCCAGCATTTT
TRBV4-1	.	13	TRBJ2-5	CASSQVGMETQYF	TGCGCCAGCAGCCAAGTTGGGATGGAGACCCAGTACTTC
TRBV9	.	15	TRBJ2-5	CASSVGDERGETQYF	TGTGCCAGCAGCGTAGGGGATGAGAGAGGGGAGACCCAGTACTTC
TRBV10-1	.	16	TRBJ2-1	CASTHGTPHVHNEQFF	TGCGCCAGCACTCACGGGACACCACACGTCCACAATGAGCAGTTCTTC
TRBV6-5	TRBD2	15	TRBJ2-1	CASQGLADPKDEQFF	TGTGCCAGCCAGGGTCTAGCGGACCCCAAGGATGAGCAGTTCTTC
TRBV30	TRBD1	17	TRBJ1-2	CAWSVLPWDRGTYGYTF	TGTGCCTGGAGTGTACTTCCCTGGGACAGAGGGACCTATGGCTACACCTTC
TRBV19	.	15	TRBJ2-3	CASSSGLRVTDTQYF	TGTGCCAGTAGTTCGGGTCTGCGGGTCACAGATACGCAGTATTTT
TRBV7-2	TRBD2	15	TRBJ2-5	CASSPGTSIPETQYF	TGTGCCAGCAGCCCGGGGACTAGCATCCCGGAGACCCAGTACTTC